A selection of T cell receptor beta chains follows, all from one sample in a study of OX40 agonist ivuxolimab in advanced cancers. Assay used: immunoSEQ multiplex PCR; TCRdb lists only in-frame clones, some missing. This sample has around 64,000 clones, with over 65% found just once. Sequencing used CD4+ or CD8+ T cells sorted from blood, obtained in a trial of the OX40 agonist ivuxolimab. The receptors shown here come from an adult with an advanced solid tumor such as melanoma, head and neck, liver or kidney cancer. Each CDR3 is given with its conserved first and last residue. The D gene is left open where the match is weak. Not all rows give a size; the values are once, few, many and, for expanded clones, a class.

TRBD2	TRBV29-1	NA	TRBJ2-5	TGCAGCGTACCCGGGACTAGCGGGGTTCAAGAGACCCAGTACTTC	CSVPGTSGVQETQYF
NA	TRBV2	NA	TRBJ1-1	TGTGCCAGCACATGGCAGTTGAACACTGAAGCTTTCTTT	CASTWQLNTEAFF
NA	TRBV14	once	TRBJ2-7	TGTGCCAGCAGCCCGGAGGCCTACGAGCAGTACTTC	CASSPEAYEQYF
NA	TRBV27	NA	TRBJ1-2	TGTGCCAGCAGTCCCGGTGGGAGCTATGGCTACACCTTC	CASSPGGSYGYTF
NA	TRBV5-5	NA	TRBJ2-1	TGTGCCACCCGAGGGGCCTCGGCCCTAACAATTAGTAGTCAGTTCTTC	CATRGASALTISSQFF
NA	TRBV12-5	NA	TRBJ2-7	TGTGCTAGTGGTTTGGCTCATCGGCACGAGCAGTACTTC	CASGLAHRHEQYF
TRBD2	TRBV9	NA	TRBJ2-4	TGTGCCAGCAGCGCATCACTAGCGGGGGAACTAGCCAAAAACATTCAGTACTTC	CASSASLAGELAKNIQYF
NA	TRBV18	NA	TRBJ1-2	TGTGCCAGCTCAACGGAGCCGACATCTGGCTACACCTTC	CASSTEPTSGYTF
TRBD1	TRBV30	NA	TRBJ1-1	TGTGCCTGGACTTCTACAGGGGAGACGGAAGCTTTCTTT	CAWTSTGETEAFF
NA	TRBV7-7	NA	TRBJ2-3	TGTGCCAGCAGCCCCTTGGCAGGGGGCACAGATACGCAGTATTTT	CASSPLAGGTDTQYF
TRBD1	TRBV7-6	once	TRBJ1-5	TGTGCCAGCAGCCCTGGACAGGGGAGCAATCAGCCCCAGCATTTT	CASSPGQGSNQPQHF
TRBD2	TRBV7-3	NA	TRBJ2-3	TGTGCCAGCAGCCCTAGCGGGGGCACGAATACGCAGTATTTT	CASSPSGGTNTQYF
TRBD1	TRBV5-6	NA	TRBJ2-2	TGTGCCAGCAGCATGACAGGGACGAACACCGGGGAGCTGTTTTTT	CASSMTGTNTGELFF
NA	TRBV7-6	NA	TRBJ1-1	TGTGCCAGCAGCCGCACAGGGACCACTGAAGCTTTCTTT	CASSRTGTTEAFF
NA	TRBV27	NA	TRBJ2-5	TGTGCCAGCAGTCCCTGGTCGGACTATACGACGAGACAAGAGACCCAGTACTTC	CASSPWSDYTTRQETQYF
NA	TRBV5-1	few	TRBJ1-5	TGCGCCAGCAGTTCAGGGTTCAATCAGCCCCAGCATTTT	CASSSGFNQPQHF